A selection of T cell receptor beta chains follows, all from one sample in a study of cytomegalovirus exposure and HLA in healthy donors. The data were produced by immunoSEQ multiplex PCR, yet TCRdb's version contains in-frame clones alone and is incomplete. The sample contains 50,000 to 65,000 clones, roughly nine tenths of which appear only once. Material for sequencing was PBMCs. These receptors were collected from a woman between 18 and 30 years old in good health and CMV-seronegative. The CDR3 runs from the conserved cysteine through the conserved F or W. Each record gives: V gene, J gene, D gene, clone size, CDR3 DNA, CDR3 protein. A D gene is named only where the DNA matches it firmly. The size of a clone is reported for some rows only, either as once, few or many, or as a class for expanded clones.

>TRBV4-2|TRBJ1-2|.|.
TGTGCCAGCAGCCAAGGAATGGAGAATCTTTTCGGCTACACCTTC
CASSQGMENLFGYTF
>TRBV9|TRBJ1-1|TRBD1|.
TGTGCCAGCAGCCCAGGGGGGTTGAGGACTGAAGCTTTCTTT
CASSPGGLRTEAFF
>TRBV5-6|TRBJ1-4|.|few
TGTGCCAGCAGCTTGGCCGAGGGCCTGGGTGAAAAACTGTTTTTT
CASSLAEGLGEKLFF
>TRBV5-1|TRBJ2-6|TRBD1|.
TGCGCCAGCAGCTTGGCCATAGGGGGCTCATCTGGGGCCAACGTCCTGACTTTC
CASSLAIGGSSGANVLTF
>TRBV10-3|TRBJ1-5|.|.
TGTGCCAGCCGGGGGGGCTTTCAGCCCCAGCATTTT
CASRGGFQPQHF
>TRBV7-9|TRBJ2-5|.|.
TGTGCCAGCAGCTTAGATGCGGGGCTAGGCGAGACCCAGTACTTC
CASSLDAGLGETQYF
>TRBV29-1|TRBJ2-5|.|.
TGCAGCACTCGAGGAGGACAGCCTGGGGAGACCCAGTACTTC
CSTRGGQPGETQYF
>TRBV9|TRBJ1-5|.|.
TGTGCCAGCAGCCTGCGTTGGAGAGTCAATCAGCCCCAGCATTTT
CASSLRWRVNQPQHF
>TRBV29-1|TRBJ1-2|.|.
TGCAGCGCCATAGGGGAATTGGGCTACACCTTC
CSAIGELGYTF
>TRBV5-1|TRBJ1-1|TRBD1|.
TGCGCCAGCAGCGTTGGACAGGGTGGCACTGAAGCTTTCTTT
CASSVGQGGTEAFF
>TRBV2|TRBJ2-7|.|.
TGTGCCAGCAGTGACGGGGATTCCTACGAGCAGTACTTC
CASSDGDSYEQYF
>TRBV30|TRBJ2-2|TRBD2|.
TGTGCCTGGGGACTAGCGGGAGCGGGCGGGGAGCTGTTTTTT
CAWGLAGAGGELFF
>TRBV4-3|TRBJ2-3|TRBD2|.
TGCGCCAGCAGCCAAGAACTAGCGGGAGGGGTCACAGATACGCAGTATTTT
CASSQELAGGVTDTQYF
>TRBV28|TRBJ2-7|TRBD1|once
TGTGCCAGCAGCCCCGGGACAGGTCTTGGGCAGTACTTC
CASSPGTGLGQYF
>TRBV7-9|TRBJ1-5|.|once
TGTGCCAGCAGCTTAGACCTGACAGGAACTAATCAGCCCCAGCATTTT
CASSLDLTGTNQPQHF
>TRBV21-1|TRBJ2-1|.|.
TGTGCCAGCAGCAAAGCAAAGGTGGCGGGAGGGCCCGAGCAGTTCTTC
CASSKAKVAGGPEQFF
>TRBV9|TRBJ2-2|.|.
TGTGCCAGCAGCGTAGGGGCAGGCCCGGCAGGGGAGCTGTTTTTT
CASSVGAGPAGELFF
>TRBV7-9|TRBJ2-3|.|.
TGTGCCAGCAGCTACTTCCCAGATACGCAGTATTTT
CASSYFPDTQYF
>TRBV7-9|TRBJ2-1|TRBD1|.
TGTGCCAGCAGCTTAGGACAGGGGAGATCCTACAATGAGCAGTTCTTC
CASSLGQGRSYNEQFF
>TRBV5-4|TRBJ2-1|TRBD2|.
TGTGCCAGCAGCTATGTAGCGGGAGACTACAATGAGCAGTTCTTC
CASSYVAGDYNEQFF
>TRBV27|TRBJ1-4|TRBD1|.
TGTGCCAGCGGGGGACAGGGGTGGAATGAAAAACTGTTTTTT
CASGGQGWNEKLFF
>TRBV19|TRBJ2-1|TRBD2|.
TGTGCCAGTAGCAAACTAGCGGGGACTGGCAATGAGCAGTTCTTC
CASSKLAGTGNEQFF
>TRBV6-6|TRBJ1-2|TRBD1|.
TGTGCCAGCAGCGCAACAGGGGGCAGCTATGGCTACACCTTC
CASSATGGSYGYTF
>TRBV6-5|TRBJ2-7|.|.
TGTGCCAGCAGTAATACCTACGAGCAGTACTTC
CASSNTYEQYF
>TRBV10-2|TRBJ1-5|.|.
TGCGCCAGCAGTGGAGGTCAGGGCCAAAGGGGCAATCAGCCCCAGCATTTT
CASSGGQGQRGNQPQHF
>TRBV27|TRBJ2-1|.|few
TGTGCCAGCAGGGAGATCGGTGATGAGCAGTTCTTC
CASREIGDEQFF
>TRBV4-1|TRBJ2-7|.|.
TGCGCCAGCAGCCAAGCCTCGGACTCTACCTACGAGCAGTACTTC
CASSQASDSTYEQYF
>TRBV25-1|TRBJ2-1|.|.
TGTGCCAGCAGATCAGTCTACAATGAGCAGTTCTTC
CASRSVYNEQFF
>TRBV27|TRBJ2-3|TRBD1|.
TGTGCCAGCAGGATGGACAGGAATCTGGATACGCAGTATTTT
CASRMDRNLDTQYF
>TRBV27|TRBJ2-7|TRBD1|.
TGTGCCAGCAGTTTGCGGCCGACAGGGGCCTCCTACGAGCAGTACTTC
CASSLRPTGASYEQYF
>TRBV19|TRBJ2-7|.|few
TGTGCCAGTAGTTTGCGGGACGGGGCCATCGAGCAGTACTTC
CASSLRDGAIEQYF
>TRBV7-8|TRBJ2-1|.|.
TGTGCCAGCAGCCAAACTAGGACAGTAAATGAGCAGTTCTTC
CASSQTRTVNEQFF